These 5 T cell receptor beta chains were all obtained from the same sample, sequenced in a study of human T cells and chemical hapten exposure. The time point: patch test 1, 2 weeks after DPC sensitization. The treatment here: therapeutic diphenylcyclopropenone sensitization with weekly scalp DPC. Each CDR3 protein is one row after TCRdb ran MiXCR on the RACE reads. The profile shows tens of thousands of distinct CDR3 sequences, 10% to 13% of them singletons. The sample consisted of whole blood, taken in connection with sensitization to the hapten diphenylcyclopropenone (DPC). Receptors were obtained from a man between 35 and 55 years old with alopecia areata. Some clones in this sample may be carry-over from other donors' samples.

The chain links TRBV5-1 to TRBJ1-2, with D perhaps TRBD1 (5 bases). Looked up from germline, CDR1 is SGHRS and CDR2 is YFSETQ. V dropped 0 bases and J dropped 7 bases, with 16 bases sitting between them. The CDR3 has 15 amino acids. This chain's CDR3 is CASSLDEGSFGGYTF. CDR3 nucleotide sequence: TGCGCCAGCAGCTTGGATGAGGGGTCGTTCGGTGGCTACACCTTC.

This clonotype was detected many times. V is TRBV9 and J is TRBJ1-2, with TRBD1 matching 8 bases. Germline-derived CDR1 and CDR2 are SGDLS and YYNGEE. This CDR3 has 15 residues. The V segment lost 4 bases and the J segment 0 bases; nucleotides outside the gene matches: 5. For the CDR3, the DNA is TGTGCCAGCAGCCCAACACAGGGGGCTAACTATGGCTACACCTTC. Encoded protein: CASSPTQGANYGYTF.

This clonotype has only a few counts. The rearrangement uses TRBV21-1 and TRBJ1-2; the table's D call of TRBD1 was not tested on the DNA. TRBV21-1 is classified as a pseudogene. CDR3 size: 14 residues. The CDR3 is CASKGGRQNYGYTF. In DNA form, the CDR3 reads TGTGCCAGCAAAGGGGGTCGGCAGAATTATGGCTACACCTTC.

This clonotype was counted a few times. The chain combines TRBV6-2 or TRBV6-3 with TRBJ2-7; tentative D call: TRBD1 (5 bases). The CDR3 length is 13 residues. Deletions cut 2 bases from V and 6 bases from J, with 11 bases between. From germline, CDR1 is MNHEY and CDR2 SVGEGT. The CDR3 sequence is CASSYAGKPEQYV. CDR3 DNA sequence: TGTGCCAGCAGTTACGCAGGGAAGCCCGAGCAGTACGTC.

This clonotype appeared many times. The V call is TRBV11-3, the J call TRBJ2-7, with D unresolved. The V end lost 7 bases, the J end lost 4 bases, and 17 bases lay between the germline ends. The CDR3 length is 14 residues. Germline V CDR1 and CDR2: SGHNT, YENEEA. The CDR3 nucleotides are TGTGCCAGCAACCTGGCCGCGGCAGAATACGAGCAGTACGTC. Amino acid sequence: CASNLAAAEYEQYV.